The 24 T cell receptor beta chains below come from one sample, sequenced in a study of blood T cells in healthy people across ages. A second PCR of 7 to 11 cycles used a sample-barcoded 5' primer and a J-beta primer mix. TCRdb reprocessed the 5' RACE reads with MiXCR, giving one entry per CDR3 protein. The table records approximately 810,000 distinct CDR3 sequences, 25% to 30% of them present only once. The sequenced material came from blood. The receptors derive from a woman at least 80 years old in good health.

In its sample, this clonotype was seen many times. The gene calls are TRBV9 and TRBJ2-7, with a possible D match to TRBD2 (6 bases). V gave up 3 bases and J gave up 3 bases, with 10 bases separating them. This CDR3 has 13 amino acids. Germline V gives CDR1 SGDLS, CDR2 YYNGEE. DNA for the CDR3: TGTGCCAGCAGCGCATCGGGAGTCTACGAGCAGTACTTC. Protein sequence: CASSASGVYEQYF.

This clonotype was observed a few times. This chain connects TRBV27 to TRBJ1-1; tentatively, D is TRBD1 (5 bases). V was shortened by 0 bases and J by 0 bases, with 11 bases between the two germline ends. The CDR3 is 16 amino acids. Looked up from germline, CDR1 is MNHEY and CDR2 is SMNVEV (reference sequence). Here the CDR3 reads CASSLSGTGVNTEAFF. CDR3 bases: TGTGCCAGCAGTTTATCTGGGACGGGGGTGAACACTGAAGCTTTCTTT.

V gene TRBV12-3 or TRBV12-4 combines with J gene TRBJ2-3; D possibly matches TRBD1 or TRBD2 (5 bases each). Trimming took 5 bases from V and 0 from J, leaving 15 bases between them. This CDR3 has 16 residues. CDR3 DNA: TGTGCCAGCAGTCCGGGGACGGATACTAGCACAGATACGCAGTATTTT. Amino acid sequence: CASSPGTDTSTDTQYF.

As to this clonotype: A much larger clone lies a single base off, so this may be a read error. V and J are TRBV6-2 or TRBV6-3 and TRBJ2-7, with a possible D match to TRBD1 (5 bases). Trimming took 6 bases from V and 2 from J, leaving 17 bases between them. Germline CDR1 MNHEY, CDR2 SVGEGT. CDR3 length: 15 residues. The DNA for the CDR3 is TGTGCCAGCAGCCGAAAGTCGATAGGGGCCTACGAGCAGTACTTC. It yields the protein CASSRKSIGAYEQYF.

The genes are TRBV24-1 and TRBJ2-7; 9 bases map to TRBD1. The CDR3 has 16 residues. Germline V lookup: CDR1 KGHDR, CDR2 SFDVKD. Unmatched junction bases numbered 9, after V lost 4 bases and J lost 3 bases. CDR3 amino acids: CATSEGGQGAYYEQYF. CDR3 in DNA: TGTGCCACCAGTGAGGGGGGACAGGGAGCCTACTACGAGCAGTACTTC.

The J gene is TRBJ2-1, the V gene TRBV6-5; the D gene is possibly TRBD1 (6 bases). The germline gives CDR1 MNHEY, CDR2 SVGAGI. The CDR3 loop spans 15 amino acids. V lost 5 bases to trimming and J lost 8 bases, with 19 bases between them. The CDR3 DNA is TGTGCCAGCAGTACGGGGACAAGGGTCGTCGATGAGCAGTTCTTC. Translating it yields CASSTGTRVVDEQFF.

This clonotype has more than one count but fewer than ten. With a much larger clone just one base away, this may be a read error. The V gene is TRBV29-1, the J gene TRBJ2-4; TRBD1 aligns across 7 bases. Germline-derived CDR1 and CDR2 are SQVTM and ANQGSEA. The CDR3 is 15 amino acids. CDR3 protein: CSIEVTGTAKNIQYF. As DNA, the CDR3 is TGCAGCATTGAAGTGACAGGGACGGCCAAAAACATTCAGTACTTC.

This clonotype came up a few times. The rearrangement joins TRBV19 to TRBJ2-1; weak D call: TRBD1 (6 bases). With 1 base removed from V and 4 bases from J, the gap between germline ends came to 17 bases. In germline, CDR1 is LNHDA, CDR2 SQIVND (reference sequence). The CDR3 loop spans 17 amino acids. CDR3 sequence: CASSIGSAQGFYNEQFF. The CDR3 nucleotides read TGTGCCAGTAGTATAGGGTCAGCTCAGGGGTTTTACAATGAGCAGTTCTTC.

This clonotype was found many times. The chain links TRBV5-4 to TRBJ2-3; 8 positions match TRBD2. The CDR3 covers 13 residues. Germline V gene lookup returns CDR1 SGHNT and CDR2 YYREEE (reference sequence). CDR3 sequence: CLTSGPSTDTQYF. The CDR3 bases are TGTCTAACTAGCGGTCCCAGCACAGATACGCAGTATTTT.

This clonotype has only a few counts. The chain couples TRBV14 to TRBJ1-1, with unresolved D. V was clipped by 5 bases and J by 0 bases, with 10 bases between them. Germline V gives CDR1 SGHDN, CDR2 FVKESK. There are 14 residues in the CDR3. The CDR3 loop is CASSARVLNTEAFF. The CDR3 DNA sequence: TGTGCCAGCAGCGCCCGGGTACTGAACACTGAAGCTTTCTTT.

Ten or more counts support this clonotype. V usage is TRBV7-2 and J usage is TRBJ2-3; TRBD2 aligns across 14 bases. V trimming: 5 bases; J trimming: 1 base; junction bases outside the gene matches: 5. Germline assignment: CDR1 SGHTA and CDR2 FQGNSA. This CDR3 contains 17 residues. Here the CDR3 reads CASSTPGLAGGTDTQYF. The CDR3 DNA reads TGTGCCAGCAGCACTCCGGGACTAGCGGGGGGCACAGATACGCAGTATTTT.

This clonotype has just a few counts. The rearrangement uses TRBV30 and TRBJ2-1; no definite D call. In germline, CDR1 is GTSNPN, CDR2 SVGIG (reference sequence). Trimming removed 8 bases at V and 6 bases at J, with 17 bases between. This CDR3 region has 13 residues. In nucleotides, the CDR3 is TGTGCCCCAGCAGGTACCGGAGTCAATGAGCAGTTCTTC. It yields the protein CAPAGTGVNEQFF.

This clonotype was seen many times. The V gene is TRBV3-1, the J gene TRBJ2-1; perhaps D is TRBD1 or TRBD2 (5 bases each). V dropped 4 bases and J dropped 9 bases, with 10 bases sitting between them. Germline lookup yields CDR1 LGHDT and CDR2 YNNKEL (reference sequence). This CDR3 contains 12 residues. In nucleotides, the CDR3 is TGTGCCAGCAGCCTTGCCGGGACTGAGCAGTTCTTC. Translation gives CASSLAGTEQFF.

This clonotype has a count of ten or more. CDR3 bases: TGCGCCAGCAGCTTGTCCGTAGGGCGCGGGATTAGCTCTGGGGCCAACGTCCTGACTTTC. Residues: CASSLSVGRGISSGANVLTF. The chain links TRBV5-1 to TRBJ2-6, with D maybe TRBD2 (6 bases). Germline V gene data show CDR1 as SGHRS and CDR2 as YFSETQ. Deletions cut 1 base from V and 0 bases from J, with 20 bases between. The CDR3 length is 20 residues. The full variable domain, its missing parts supplied by reference TRBV5-1 and TRBJ2-6, is KAGVTQTPRYLIKTRGQQVTLSCSPISGHRSVSWYQQTPGQGLQFLFEYFSETQRNKGNFPGRFSGRQFSNSRSEMNVSTLELGDSALYLCASSLSVGRGISSGANVLTFGAGSRLTVL.

This clonotype occurred a few times. The chain is built from TRBV9 and TRBJ1-2; 7 bases fit TRBD1. This CDR3 region has 16 residues. J gave up 6 bases and V 4 bases, and 15 bases lay outside the gene matches. CDR1 is SGDLS and CDR2 is YYNGEE in the germline V gene. The DNA of the CDR3 is TGTGCCAGCAGCACCCTCCCGGGGGGAGGGGGCAATGGCTACACCTTC. Amino acid sequence: CASSTLPGGGGNGYTF.

The rearrangement links TRBV12-3 or TRBV12-4 to TRBJ2-2, with 14 positions matching TRBD2. Trimming removed 6 bases from V and 7 bases from J; junction bases left unmatched: 10. This CDR3 contains 17 residues. CDR3 sequence: CASRILSGTSGGGELFF. The DNA for the CDR3 is TGTGCCAGCAGGATATTGTCGGGGACTAGCGGGGGCGGGGAGCTGTTTTTT.

There are many counts of this clonotype. The chain has TRBV7-6 and TRBJ2-3; 13 positions match TRBD2. The CDR3 runs to 18 residues. Trimming cost V 5 bases and J 5 bases; bases outside gene matches: 13. Germline CDR1 reads SGHVS; CDR2 reads FNYEAQ. The CDR3 region is CASSLTHRTSGGKDTQYF. The CDR3 region has the DNA TGTGCCAGCAGCCTCACCCACCGGACTAGCGGGGGAAAAGATACGCAGTATTTT.

This chain links TRBV7-2 with TRBJ2-7, with 13 bases lining up with TRBD2. The CDR3 is 18 residues long. The germline V gene encodes CDR1 SGHTA and CDR2 FQGNSA. With V trimmed by 3 bases and J by 2 bases, 10 bases remained unmatched. The CDR3 sequence is CASSLNSGTSGDTYEQYF. For the CDR3, the DNA is TGTGCCAGCAGCTTGAACTCCGGGACTAGCGGGGATACCTACGAGCAGTACTTC.

This clonotype was recorded many times. The rearrangement joins TRBV7-9 to TRBJ1-5; no clear D. Trimming removed 1 base at V and 1 base at J, with 5 bases between. Germline lookup yields CDR1 SEHNR and CDR2 FQNEAQ (reference sequence). The CDR3 has 14 amino acids. In nucleotides, the CDR3 is TGTGCCAGCAGCTTAGATCGAAGCAATCAGCCCCAGCATTTT. Its protein product is CASSLDRSNQPQHF.

This chain joins TRBV5-1 and TRBJ2-3; D may be TRBD2 (5 bases). The CDR3 is 15 residues long. CDR1 and CDR2 (germline): SGHRS, YFSETQ. With 0 bases removed from V and 11 bases from J, the gap between germline ends came to 19 bases. The CDR3 region is CASSLGLMHTEMQYF. CDR3 nucleotides: TGCGCCAGCAGCTTGGGACTAATGCACACAGAGATGCAGTATTTT.

The genes are TRBV20-1 and TRBJ2-3; 7 nucleotides line up with TRBD2. Germline values: CDR1 DFQATT, CDR2 SNEGSKA (reference sequence). CDR3 length: 13 residues. The CDR3 bases are TGCGGTCTGGGGGGGGTAAGCACAGATACGCAGTATTTT. Translation: CGLGGVSTDTQYF.

Comment on this clonotype: A clone one base away is much larger, so this may be a read error. J is TRBJ2-1 and V is TRBV7-2, with D possibly TRBD2 on 5 matching bases. Per the germline V gene, CDR1 is SGHTA and CDR2 is FQGNSA. CDR3 length: 12 residues. V lost 3 bases to trimming and J lost 8 bases, with 8 bases between them. The CDR3 loop is CASSFRRDEQFF. The CDR3 region has the DNA TGTGCCAGCAGCTTCCGGCGGGATGAGCAGTTCTTC.

A note on this clonotype: Given a much more abundant clone one base away, this may be a read error. The genes are TRBV12-3 or TRBV12-4 and TRBJ2-7, with D possibly being TRBD2 (6 bases). The DNA end lines up better with TRBJ2-5; the J call may be wrong. CDR3 size: 15 residues. In nucleotides, the CDR3 is TGTACCAGCAGTCGTCCGGTCAAAGGGAGGGAGACCCAGTACTTC. It codes for CTSSRPVKGRETQYF.

The gene calls are TRBV20-1 and TRBJ1-6; the D gene is possibly TRBD1 (6 bases). V was shortened by 4 bases and J by 8 bases, with 24 bases between the two germline ends. This CDR3 has 17 residues. The germline V gene has CDR1 DFQATT and CDR2 SNEGSKA (reference sequence). As DNA, the CDR3 is TGCAGTGCTACGGGGGTGGGGGGGGCGCTTCTCCATTCACCCCTCCACTTT. The encoded protein is CSATGVGGALLHSPLHF.